This TCR beta chain emerged from a study of long-term antiretroviral therapy in people with HIV. Regarding the study as a whole: All time points showed a repertoire dominated by clones expanded before ART. Records did not include ART adherence, viral resistance or therapy changes.

CDR3 size: 11 residues. Looked up from germline, CDR1 is DFQATT and CDR2 is SNEGSKA (reference sequence). Regarding this clone: The target antigen is unknown.

A v3.0 immunoSEQ assay was performed at survey level. TCRdb keeps only in-frame clones here, not all; method: immunoSEQ multiplex PCR. The repertoire holds 20,000 to 25,000 clones, with approximately 80% as singletons. A minimum of one pre-ART and two post-ART PBMC samples existed for each donor. Sequenced material: unsorted PBMCs, taken 0.2 years after starting antiretroviral therapy. The chain recombines TRBV20-1 with TRBJ1-2, with 8 bases that match TRBD1. This receptor was taken from a woman between 25 and 40 years old with HIV. As DNA, the CDR3 is TGCAGGGCCACAGGGGGAATTGGCTACACCTTC. It yields the protein CRATGGIGYTF.